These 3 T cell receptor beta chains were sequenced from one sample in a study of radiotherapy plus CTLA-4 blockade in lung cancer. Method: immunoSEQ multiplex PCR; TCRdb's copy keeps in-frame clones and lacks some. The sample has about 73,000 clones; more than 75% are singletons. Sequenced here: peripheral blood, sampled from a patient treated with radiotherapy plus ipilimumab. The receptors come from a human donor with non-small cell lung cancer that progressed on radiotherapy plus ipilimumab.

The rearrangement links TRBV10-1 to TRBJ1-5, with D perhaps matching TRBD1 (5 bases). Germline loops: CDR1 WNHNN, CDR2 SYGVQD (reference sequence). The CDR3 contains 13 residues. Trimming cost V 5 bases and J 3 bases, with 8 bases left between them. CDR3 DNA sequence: TGCGCCAGCAGTCAGGGTTCCAATCAGCCCCAGCATTTT. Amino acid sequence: CASSQGSNQPQHF.

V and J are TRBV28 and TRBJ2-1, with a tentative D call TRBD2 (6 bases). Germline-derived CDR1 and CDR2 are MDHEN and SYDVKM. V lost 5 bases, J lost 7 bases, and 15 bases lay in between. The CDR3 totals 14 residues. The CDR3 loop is CASSPPREINEQFF. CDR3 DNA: TGTGCCAGCAGTCCCCCCCGGGAGATAAATGAGCAGTTCTTC.

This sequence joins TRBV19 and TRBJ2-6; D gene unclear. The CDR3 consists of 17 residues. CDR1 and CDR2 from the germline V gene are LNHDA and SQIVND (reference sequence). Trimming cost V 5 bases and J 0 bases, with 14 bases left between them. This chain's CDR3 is CASSSGGDHSGANVLTF. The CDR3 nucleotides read TGTGCCAGTAGTTCGGGCGGAGACCACTCTGGGGCCAACGTCCTGACTTTC. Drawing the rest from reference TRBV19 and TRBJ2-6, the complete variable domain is DGGITQSPKYLFRKEGQNVTLSCEQNLNHDAMYWYRQDPGQGLRLIYYSQIVNDFQKGDIAEGYSVSREKKESFPLTVTSAQKNPTAFYLCASSSGGDHSGANVLTFGAGSRLTVL.